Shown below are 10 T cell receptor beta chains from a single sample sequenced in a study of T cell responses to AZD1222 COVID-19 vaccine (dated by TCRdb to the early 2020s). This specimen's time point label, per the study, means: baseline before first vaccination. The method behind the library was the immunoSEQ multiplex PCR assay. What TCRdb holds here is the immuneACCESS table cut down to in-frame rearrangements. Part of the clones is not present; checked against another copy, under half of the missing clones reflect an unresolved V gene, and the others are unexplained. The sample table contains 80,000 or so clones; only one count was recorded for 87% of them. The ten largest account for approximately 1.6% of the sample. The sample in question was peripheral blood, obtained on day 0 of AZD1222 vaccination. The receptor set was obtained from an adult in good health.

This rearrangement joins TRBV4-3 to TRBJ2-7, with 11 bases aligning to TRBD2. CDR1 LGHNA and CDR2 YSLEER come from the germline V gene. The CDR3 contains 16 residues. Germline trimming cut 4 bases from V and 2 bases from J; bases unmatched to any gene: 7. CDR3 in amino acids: CASSPTPGLAAYEQYF. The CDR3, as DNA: TGCGCCAGCAGCCCTACGCCGGGACTAGCGGCCTACGAGCAGTACTTC.

The CDR3: CASRPRFSSGNTIYF. The CDR3 DNA follows: TGTGCCAGCAGACCCAGGTTTTCCTCTGGAAACACCATATATTTT. This rearrangement joins TRBV5-6 to TRBJ1-3; D is unclear. The CDR3 sequence is 15 residues long. Trimming took off 5 bases at V and 0 bases at J, with 12 bases between the two ends. Per germline, CDR1 SGHDT and CDR2 YYEEEE.

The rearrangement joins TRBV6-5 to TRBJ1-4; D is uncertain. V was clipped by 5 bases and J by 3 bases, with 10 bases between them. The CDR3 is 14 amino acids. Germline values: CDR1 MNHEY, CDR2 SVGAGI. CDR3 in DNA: TGTGCCAGCAGTCCTGCGGGCGCTAATGAAAAACTGTTTTTT. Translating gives CASSPAGANEKLFF.

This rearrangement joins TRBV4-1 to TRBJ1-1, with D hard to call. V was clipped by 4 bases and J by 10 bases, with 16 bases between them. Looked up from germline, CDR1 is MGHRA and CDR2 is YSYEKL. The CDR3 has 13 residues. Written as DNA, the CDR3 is TGCGCCAGCAGCCCCCTCCCAGCAGGCCCAGCTTTCTTT. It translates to CASSPLPAGPAFF.

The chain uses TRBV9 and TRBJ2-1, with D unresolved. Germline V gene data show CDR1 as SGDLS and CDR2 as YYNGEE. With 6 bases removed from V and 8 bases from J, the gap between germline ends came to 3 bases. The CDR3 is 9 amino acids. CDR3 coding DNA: TGTGCCAGCACCGATGAGCAGTTCTTC. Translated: CASTDEQFF. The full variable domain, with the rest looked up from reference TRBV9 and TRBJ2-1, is DSGVTQTPKHLITATGQRVTLRCSPRSGDLSVYWYQQSLDQGLQFLIQYYNGEERAKGNILERFSAQQFPDLHSELNLSSLELGDSALYFCASTDEQFFGPGTRLTVL.

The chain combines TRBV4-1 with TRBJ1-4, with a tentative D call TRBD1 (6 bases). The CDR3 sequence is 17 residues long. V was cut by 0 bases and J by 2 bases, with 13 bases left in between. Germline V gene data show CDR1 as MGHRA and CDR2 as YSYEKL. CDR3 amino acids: CASSQDRTGRTNEKLFF. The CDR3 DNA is TGCGCCAGCAGCCAAGATCGAACAGGGAGGACTAATGAAAAACTGTTTTTT.

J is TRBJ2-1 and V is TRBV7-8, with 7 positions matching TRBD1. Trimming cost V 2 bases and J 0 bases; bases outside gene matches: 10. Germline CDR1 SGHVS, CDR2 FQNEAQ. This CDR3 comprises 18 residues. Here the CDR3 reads CASSLRDRSQNSYNEQFF. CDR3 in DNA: TGTGCCAGCAGCTTACGGGACAGATCCCAAAACTCCTACAATGAGCAGTTCTTC.

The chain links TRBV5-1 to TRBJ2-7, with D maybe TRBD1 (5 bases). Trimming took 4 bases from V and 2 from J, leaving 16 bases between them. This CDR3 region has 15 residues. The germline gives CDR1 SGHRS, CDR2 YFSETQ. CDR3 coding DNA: TGCGCCAGCAGCCGAGAACCACAGGACGCCTACGAGCAGTACTTC. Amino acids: CASSREPQDAYEQYF.

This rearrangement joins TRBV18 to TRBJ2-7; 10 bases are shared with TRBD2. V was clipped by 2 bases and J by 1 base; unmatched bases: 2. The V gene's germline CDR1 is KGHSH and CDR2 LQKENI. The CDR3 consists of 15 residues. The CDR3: CASSPVAGGSYEQYF. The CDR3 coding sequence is TGTGCCAGCTCACCAGTAGCGGGAGGATCCTACGAGCAGTACTTC.

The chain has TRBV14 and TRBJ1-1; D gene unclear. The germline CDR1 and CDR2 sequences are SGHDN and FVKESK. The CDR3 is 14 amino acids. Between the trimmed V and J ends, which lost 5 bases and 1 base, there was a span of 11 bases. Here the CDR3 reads CASSYRSQNTEAFF. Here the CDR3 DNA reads TGTGCCAGCAGCTACAGAAGTCAGAACACTGAAGCTTTCTTT. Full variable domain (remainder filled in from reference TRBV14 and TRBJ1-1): EAGVTQFPSHSVIEKGQTVTLRCDPISGHDNLYWYRRVMGKEIKFLLHFVKESKQDESGMPNNRFLAERTGGTYSTLKVQPAELEDSGVYFCASSYRSQNTEAFFGQGTRLTVV.